These 18 T cell receptor beta chains share one sample of origin, sequenced in a study of T cell repertoires in cytomegalovirus infection. Antigen specificity for these receptors is unknown. One entry per CDR3 protein, called by TCRdb with MiXCR from the reads. The sample shows hundreds of thousands of distinct CDR3 sequences, 31% of them seen only once. The material sequenced was cultured CD8+ T cells from PBMCs, taken from culture after CMV antigen stimulation. The receptors shown here come from a human donor in good health (CMV status not recorded). Some clones in this sample may be carry-over from other donors' samples.

To note about this clonotype: The junction differs from germline at one of its ends, possibly a read error. The chain couples TRBV7-7 to TRBJ2-1; D gene uncertain. There are 15 residues in the CDR3. Germline CDR1 and CDR2: SSHAT and FNYEAQ (reference sequence). Here the CDR3 DNA reads TGTGCTAGCAGCCTTGGATCTAATGGAATCAATGAGCAGTTCTTC. Its translation: CASSLGSNGINEQFF.

The rearrangement joins TRBV12-3 or TRBV12-4 to TRBJ2-3, with D possibly TRBD2 on 6 matching bases. The CDR3 consists of 18 residues. The V end was cut by 3 bases, the J end by 0 bases, with 19 bases between. The CDR3 coding sequence is TGTGCCAGCAGTTTTAGACTTGGGGACTCCAGTAGCACAGATACGCAGTATTTT. This gives the protein CASSFRLGDSSSTDTQYF.

The chain combines TRBV12-3 or TRBV12-4 with TRBJ2-6; unclear D gene. The CDR3 is 15 residues long. The V and J ends lost 8 bases and 0 bases respectively, with 11 bases between them. CDR3 amino acids: CASSSPSSGANVLTF. The CDR3 DNA sequence: TGTGCCAGCTCCTCCCCCAGCTCTGGGGCCAACGTCCTGACTTTC.

V is TRBV11-2 and J is TRBJ2-4, with D perhaps matching TRBD1 (5 bases). Looked up from germline, CDR1 is SGHAT and CDR2 is FQNNGV. The CDR3 contains 16 residues. V shed 4 bases and J shed 7 bases, with 20 bases lying between them. The CDR3 DNA follows: TGTGCCAGCAGCTCGTGGACACTCGGCGTTGGGAACATTCAGTACTTC. Its translation: CASSSWTLGVGNIQYF.

The chain is built from TRBV7-9 and TRBJ1-2; the D gene is possibly TRBD1 (6 bases). The V gene lost 8 bases and the J gene lost 4 bases, with 17 bases spanning the gap. The CDR3 is 14 amino acids. Germline V gives CDR1 SEHNR, CDR2 FQNEAQ (reference sequence). This chain's CDR3 is CASGRYRVGYGYTF. CDR3 coding DNA: TGTGCCAGCGGTCGTTACAGGGTCGGCTATGGCTACACCTTC.

V is TRBV7-3 and J is TRBJ2-7; 7 bases map to TRBD1. After removal of 4 bases from V and 0 bases from J, the junction contained 6 bases not matched to a gene. The CDR3 runs 15 residues. Germline CDR1 is SGHTA and CDR2 is FQGTGA. The chain's CDR3 is CASSSGQDVSYEQYF. The CDR3 DNA reads as TGTGCCAGCAGCTCCGGACAGGACGTCTCCTACGAGCAGTACTTC.

DNA of the CDR3: TGTGCCAGCAGTAAACCTTGGGGGGCGAGCGGGGCCAACGTCCTGACTTTC. Amino acid sequence: CASSKPWGASGANVLTF. The V call is TRBV12-3 or TRBV12-4, the J call TRBJ2-6; the D gene could be TRBD1 or TRBD2 (6 bases each). This CDR3 region has 17 residues. Trimming cost V 5 bases and J 4 bases, with 18 bases left between them.

This clonotype showed up many times. The chain employs TRBV19 and TRBJ2-5; TRBD1 agrees at 11 bases. CDR1 is LNHDA and CDR2 is SQIVND in the germline V gene (reference sequence). V lost 9 bases and J lost 1; bases outside the gene matches: 7. This CDR3 comprises 15 residues. The CDR3 DNA sequence: TGTGCCAGCAGCTTCGGGACAGGGGGCCAAGAGACCCAGTACTTC. Translated, it gives CASSFGTGGQETQYF.

V gene TRBV28 combines with J gene TRBJ2-1; 7 bases map to TRBD1. Losses at the gene ends were 7 bases for V and 9 bases for J; bases not matched to a gene: 3. This CDR3 region has 11 residues. Germline V lookup: CDR1 MDHEN, CDR2 SYDVKM. As DNA, the CDR3 is TGTGCCAGCAACGAGGGGGCTGAGCAGTTCTTC. Its translation: CASNEGAEQFF.

Concerning this clonotype: An end of the junction does not agree with germline; a read error may underlie this. The rearrangement uses TRBV25-1 and TRBJ2-5, with 9 bases aligning to TRBD2. This CDR3 spans 16 amino acids. From germline, CDR1 is MGHDK and CDR2 SYGVNS. Here the CDR3 reads CASSEYIPAGGFMRWF. Written as DNA, the CDR3 is TGTGCCAGCAGTGAATATATTCCAGCGGGGGGTTTCATGAGATGGTTC. The variable domain in full, with the rest retrieved from reference TRBV25-1 and TRBJ2-5, is EADIYQTPRYLVIGTGKKITLECSQTMGHDKMYWYQQDPGMELHLIHYSYGVNSTEKGDLSSESTVSRIRTEHFPLTLESARPSHTSQYLCASSEYIPAGGFMRWFGPGTRLLVL.

This chain connects TRBV7-2 to TRBJ2-1, with D tentatively TRBD1 (5 bases). With 1 base removed from V and 7 bases from J, the gap between germline ends came to 11 bases. This CDR3 is built from 14 residues. In germline, CDR1 is SGHTA, CDR2 FQGNSA. CDR3 region: CASSLVLGRNEQFF. CDR3 nucleotides: TGTGCCAGCAGCTTAGTGTTGGGGCGGAATGAGCAGTTCTTC.

CDR3 in amino acids: CASSLPARNEQFF. The CDR3 DNA sequence: TGTGCCAGCAGCCTCCCGGCGCGGAATGAGCAGTTCTTC. The chain uses TRBV6-2 or TRBV6-3 and TRBJ2-1; D is undetermined. CDR3 length equals 13 residues. The ends were cut back, 6 bases at V and 7 bases at J, with 13 bases in the middle. Per germline, CDR1 MNHEY and CDR2 SVGEGT.

Only a few counts were recorded for this clonotype. The chain joins TRBV7-9 to TRBJ2-3; TRBD1 or TRBD2 may be the D gene (6 bases each). Trimming stripped 3 bases from V and 3 bases from J, with 10 bases between. CDR1 and CDR2 from the germline V gene are SEHNR and FQNEAQ (reference sequence). CDR3 length: 14 residues. Here the CDR3 DNA reads TGTGCCAGCAGCTTTAAGGGGGGAACAGATACGCAGTATTTT. It is translated as CASSFKGGTDTQYF.

This clonotype was counted at least ten times. The rearrangement joins TRBV7-8 to TRBJ2-3; 8 nucleotides line up with TRBD2. The CDR3 runs to 16 residues. The germline V gene has CDR1 SGHVS and CDR2 FQNEAQ. With 4 bases clipped from V and 2 bases from J, the junction kept 8 bases outside the gene matches. The CDR3 spells CASSYSGALPTDTQYF. In nucleotides, the CDR3 is TGTGCCAGCAGCTATAGCGGGGCGCTTCCCACAGATACGCAGTATTTT. Full variable domain (missing parts from reference TRBV7-8 and TRBJ2-3): GAGVSQSPRYKVAKRGQDVALRCDPISGHVSLFWYQQALGQGPEFLTYFQNEAQLDKSGLPSDRFFAERPEGSVSTLKIQRTQQEDSAVYLCASSYSGALPTDTQYFGPGTRLTVL.

Many counts were recorded for this clonotype. The chain links TRBV28 to TRBJ2-5; D unresolved. Germline CDR1 MDHEN, CDR2 SYDVKM. The CDR3 runs 16 residues. With 2 bases removed from V and 5 bases from J, the gap between germline ends came to 18 bases. Here the CDR3 DNA reads TGTGCCAGCAGTTTACCCCCTTGGGAAGTCCAGGAGACCCAGTACTTC. This codes for CASSLPPWEVQETQYF.

V is TRBV9 and J is TRBJ1-2; D possibly corresponds to TRBD1 (5 bases). Trimming shortened V by 4 bases and J by 4 bases, and 23 bases separated the two germline ends. The CDR3 is 17 amino acids. Germline-derived CDR1 and CDR2 are SGDLS and YYNGEE. In DNA, the CDR3 is TGTGCCAGCAGCCCCAGTCGTGGGGACCCGGGGGTCTATGGCTACACCTTC. It translates to CASSPSRGDPGVYGYTF.

This clonotype appeared many times. V and J are TRBV6-4 and TRBJ2-3; 10 bases align to TRBD2. Per germline, CDR1 MRHNA and CDR2 SNTAGT. Unmatched junction bases numbered 7, after V lost 5 bases and J lost 5 bases. CDR3 size: 15 residues. The chain's CDR3 is CASSSIAGGIDTQYF. The CDR3 DNA sequence: TGTGCCAGCAGTTCTATAGCGGGGGGAATAGATACGCAGTATTTT.

In this sample, this clonotype turned up a few times. V is TRBV5-4 and J is TRBJ2-1, with D possibly being TRBD2 (5 bases). The germline V and J ends were trimmed by 4 bases and 6 bases, with 17 bases remaining between them. There are 15 residues in the CDR3. CDR1 and CDR2 (germline): SGHNT, YYREEE (reference sequence). CDR3 DNA sequence: TGTGCCAGCAGCCCCCGGGGTGGGTCGGGCAATGAGCAGTTCTTC. Amino acid sequence: CASSPRGGSGNEQFF.